This T cell receptor (beta chain) was captured by sequencing in a study of read filtering for tumor transcriptome and immune sequencing. Study-wide context: Among patients, around 18 were male and around 13 female, aged about 45 to 80 (mean approximately 60). Whole-transcriptome libraries were prepared after DNase treatment.

This clonotype occurred many times. Its antigen is as yet unknown. This CDR3 spans 15 amino acids. V gave up 0 bases and J gave up 6 bases; unmatched junction bases: 10. Germline loops: CDR1 DFQATT, CDR2 SNEGSKA (reference sequence). Points from the study as a whole: Correlation between methods rose after single-read clonotypes were removed. Approximately 82% of IR-seq clonotypes had one read, totaling about 3.3% of reads; RNA-seq: 74.6% and 44.6%.

From around 0.4 ug of RNA, a library with molecular barcoded alpha/delta and beta/gamma adaptors was made. MiXCR, applied by TCRdb to the reads, yields one record per CDR3 protein. The sample carries approximately 62,000 distinct CDR3 sequences, 15% to 20% recorded once. The TCR originated in a donor at least 40 years old with multiple myeloma. Specimen: a population of CD138-negative cells sorted from bone marrow. The chain carries TRBV20-1 and TRBJ2-7, with 8 bases that match TRBD2. This chain's CDR3 is CSARDPAGGLSEQYF. The CDR3 DNA follows: TGCAGTGCTAGAGATCCCGCGGGAGGTCTCTCCGAGCAGTACTTC.